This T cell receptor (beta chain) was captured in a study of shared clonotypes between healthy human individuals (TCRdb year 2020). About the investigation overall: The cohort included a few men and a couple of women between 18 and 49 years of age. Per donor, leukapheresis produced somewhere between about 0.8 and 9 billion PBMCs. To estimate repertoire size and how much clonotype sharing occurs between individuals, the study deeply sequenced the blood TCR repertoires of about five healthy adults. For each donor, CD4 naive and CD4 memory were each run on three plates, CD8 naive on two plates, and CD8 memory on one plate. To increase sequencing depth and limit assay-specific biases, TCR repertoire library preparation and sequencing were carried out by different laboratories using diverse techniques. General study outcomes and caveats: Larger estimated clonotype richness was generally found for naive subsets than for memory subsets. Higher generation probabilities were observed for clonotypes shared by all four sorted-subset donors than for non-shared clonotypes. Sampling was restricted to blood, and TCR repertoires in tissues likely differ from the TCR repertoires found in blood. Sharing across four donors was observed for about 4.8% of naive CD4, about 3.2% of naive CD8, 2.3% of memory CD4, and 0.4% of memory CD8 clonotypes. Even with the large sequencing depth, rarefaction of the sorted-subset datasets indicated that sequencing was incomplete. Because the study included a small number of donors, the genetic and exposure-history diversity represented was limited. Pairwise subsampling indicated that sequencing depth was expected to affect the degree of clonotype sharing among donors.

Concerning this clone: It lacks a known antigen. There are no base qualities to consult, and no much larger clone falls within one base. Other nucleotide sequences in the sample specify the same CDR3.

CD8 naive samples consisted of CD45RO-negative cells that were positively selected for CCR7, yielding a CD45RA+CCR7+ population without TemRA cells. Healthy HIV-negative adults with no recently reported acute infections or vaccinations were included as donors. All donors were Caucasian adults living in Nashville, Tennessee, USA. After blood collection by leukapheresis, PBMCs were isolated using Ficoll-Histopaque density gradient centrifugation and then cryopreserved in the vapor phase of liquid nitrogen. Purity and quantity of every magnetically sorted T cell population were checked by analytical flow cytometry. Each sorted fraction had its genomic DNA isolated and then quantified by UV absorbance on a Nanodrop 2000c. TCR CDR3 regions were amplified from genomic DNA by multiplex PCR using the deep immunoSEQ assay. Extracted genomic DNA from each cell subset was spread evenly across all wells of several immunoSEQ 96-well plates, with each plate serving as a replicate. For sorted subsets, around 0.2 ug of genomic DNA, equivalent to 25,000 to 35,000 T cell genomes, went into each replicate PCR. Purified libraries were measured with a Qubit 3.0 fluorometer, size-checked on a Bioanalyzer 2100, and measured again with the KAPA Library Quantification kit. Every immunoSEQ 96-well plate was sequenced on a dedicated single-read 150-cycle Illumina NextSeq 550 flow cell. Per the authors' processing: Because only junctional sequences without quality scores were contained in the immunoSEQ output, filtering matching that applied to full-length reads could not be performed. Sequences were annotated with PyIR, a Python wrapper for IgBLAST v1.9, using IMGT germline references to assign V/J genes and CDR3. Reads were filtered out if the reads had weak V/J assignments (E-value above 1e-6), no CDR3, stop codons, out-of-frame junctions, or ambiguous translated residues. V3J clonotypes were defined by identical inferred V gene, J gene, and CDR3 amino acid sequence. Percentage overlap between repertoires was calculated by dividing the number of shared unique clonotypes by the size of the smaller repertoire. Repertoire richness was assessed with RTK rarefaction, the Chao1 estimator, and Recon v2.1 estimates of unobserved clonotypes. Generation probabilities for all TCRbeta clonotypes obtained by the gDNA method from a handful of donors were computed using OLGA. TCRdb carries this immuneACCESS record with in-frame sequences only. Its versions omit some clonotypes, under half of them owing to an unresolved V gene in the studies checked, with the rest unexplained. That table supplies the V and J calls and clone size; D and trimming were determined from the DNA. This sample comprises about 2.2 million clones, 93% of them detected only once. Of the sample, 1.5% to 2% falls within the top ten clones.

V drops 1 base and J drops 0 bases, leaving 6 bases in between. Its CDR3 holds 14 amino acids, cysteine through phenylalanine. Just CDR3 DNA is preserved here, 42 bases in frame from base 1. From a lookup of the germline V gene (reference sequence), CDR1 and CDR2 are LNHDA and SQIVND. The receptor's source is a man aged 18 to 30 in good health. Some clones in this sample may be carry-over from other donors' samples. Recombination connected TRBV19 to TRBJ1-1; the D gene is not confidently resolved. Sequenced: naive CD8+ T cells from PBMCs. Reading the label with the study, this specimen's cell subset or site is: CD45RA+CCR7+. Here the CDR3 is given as CASSIGQLNTEAFF. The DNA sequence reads TGTGCCAGTAGTATAGGACAACTGAACACTGAAGCTTTCTTT.